These 25 T cell receptor beta chains came from one sample sequenced in a study of cytomegalovirus exposure and HLA in healthy donors (dated by TCRdb to 2016 to 2017). Library method: the immunoSEQ multiplex PCR assay. For the multiplex PCR, a mixture combining 60 forward primers for TCR Vbeta segments and 13 reverse primers for TCR Jbeta segments was used. Here the immuneACCESS table is served through TCRdb, limited to in-frame sequences with V and J called. Missing clones are a known gap in these copies; in checked studies unresolved V genes cover under half, and the rest lacks a known reason. Within this sample are approximately 160,000 clones, with approximately 80% of them counted one time only. Clones ranked in the top ten supply around 7% of the sample. Sequences were obtained from PBMCs. The origin of the receptors is a woman aged 35 to 49 in good health and CMV-seropositive.

This chain connects TRBV11-3 to TRBJ2-3, with 8 bases matching TRBD2. Trimming removed 5 bases from V and 6 bases from J; junction bases left unmatched: 10. The length of the CDR3 is 15 residues. Looked up from germline, CDR1 is SGHNT and CDR2 is YENEEA. This CDR3 is CASSPFAGGFDTQYF. CDR3 DNA sequence: TGTGCCAGCAGCCCATTTGCGGGGGGTTTTGATACGCAGTATTTT. Complete variable domain (other parts from reference TRBV11-3 and TRBJ2-3): EAGVVQSPRYKIIEKKQPVAFWCNPISGHNTLYWYLQNLGQGPELLIRYENEEAVDDSQLPKDRFSAERLKGVDSTLKIQPAELGDSAVYLCASSPFAGGFDTQYFGPGTRLTVL.

V and J are TRBV7-8 and TRBJ2-1; no clear D. Germline CDR1 reads SGHVS; CDR2 reads FQNEAQ. The length of the CDR3 is 11 residues. V lost 1 base and J lost 9, with 4 bases in between. CDR3 nucleotides: TGTGCCAGCAGCTTAGATCGTGAGCAGTTCTTC. Its translation is CASSLDREQFF. Based on the CDR3 plus reference TRBV7-8 and TRBJ2-1, the full variable domain is GAGVSQSPRYKVAKRGQDVALRCDPISGHVSLFWYQQALGQGPEFLTYFQNEAQLDKSGLPSDRFFAERPEGSVSTLKIQRTQQEDSAVYLCASSLDREQFFGPGTRLTVL.

The rearrangement links TRBV27 to TRBJ1-2; TRBD1 agrees at 7 bases. The CDR3 contains 15 residues. After removal of 5 bases from V and 6 bases from J, the junction contained 12 bases not matched to a gene. From germline, CDR1 is MNHEY and CDR2 SMNVEV (reference sequence). The DNA for the CDR3 is TGTGCCAGCAGTGCCGACAGGGCAGCAGGGCATGGCTACACCTTC. Translating it yields CASSADRAAGHGYTF.

V usage is TRBV7-9 and J usage is TRBJ2-2, with 7 bases identical to TRBD2. This CDR3 is 16 amino acids long. The V gene end was trimmed by 6 bases and the J gene end by 1 base; junction bases not matched to a gene: 8. Germline CDR1 is SEHNR and CDR2 is FQNEAQ (reference sequence). The CDR3, as DNA: TGTGCCAGCAGTTTATTGGCTAGCGGGAACACCGGGGAGCTGTTTTTT. Translated: CASSLLASGNTGELFF. The full variable domain, in which reference TRBV7-9 and TRBJ2-2 provide the parts outside the CDR3, is DTGVSQNPRHKITKRGQNVTFRCDPISEHNRLYWYRQTLGQGPEFLTYFQNEAQLEKSRLLSDRFSAERPKGSFSTLEIQRTEQGDSAMYLCASSLLASGNTGELFFGEGSRLTVL.

V gene TRBV30 combines with J gene TRBJ2-3; TRBD2 agrees at 7 bases. This CDR3 has 15 amino acids. The trim removed 4 bases at V and 2 bases at J, leaving 9 bases unmatched. In germline, CDR1 is GTSNPN, CDR2 SVGIG (reference sequence). The DNA of the CDR3 is TGTGCCTGGATTCCTTGGGGGGGTGACACAGATACGCAGTATTTT. Translated, it gives CAWIPWGGDTDTQYF.

J is TRBJ2-2 and V is TRBV7-9, with a possible D match to TRBD2 (6 bases). The germline gives CDR1 SEHNR, CDR2 FQNEAQ (reference sequence). CDR3 length: 18 residues. The V and J ends lost 10 bases and 4 bases respectively, with 28 bases between them. The CDR3 is CATSALGGSTWGTGELFF. The CDR3 bases are TGTGCCACCTCTGCCCTGGGGGGATCTACTTGGGGCACCGGGGAGCTGTTTTTT.

J is TRBJ2-5 and V is TRBV30; TRBD2 aligns across 7 bases. The CDR3 contains 13 residues. Trimming removed 0 bases from V and 5 bases from J; junction bases left unmatched: 3. Per the germline V gene, CDR1 is GTSNPN and CDR2 is SVGIG (reference sequence). In nucleotides, the CDR3 is TGTGCCTGGAGTGTAGCGGGACGGGAGACCCAGTACTTC. This translates into CAWSVAGRETQYF.

This clone was counted only a few times. This chain links TRBV7-8 with TRBJ2-1, with TRBD2 identical over 10 bases. CDR3 length: 20 amino acids. The germline V gene has CDR1 SGHVS and CDR2 FQNEAQ. V dropped 2 bases and J dropped 0; count of bases not matched to a gene: 13. The CDR3: CASSLFGASGGRSSYNEQFF. CDR3 coding DNA: TGTGCCAGCAGCTTATTTGGGGCTAGCGGGGGCCGGAGCTCCTACAATGAGCAGTTCTTC.

This clone turned up a few times. This rearrangement joins TRBV30 to TRBJ2-5, with D possibly being TRBD2 (5 bases). The CDR3 has 14 amino acids. Trimming left V 3 bases short and J 5 bases short, with 16 bases between. Germline lookup yields CDR1 GTSNPN and CDR2 SVGIG (reference sequence). This chain's CDR3 is CAWSPLGAAETQYF. CDR3 in DNA: TGTGCCTGGAGCCCGTTGGGAGCAGCGGAGACCCAGTACTTC.

This clone was found a few times. The genes are TRBV28 and TRBJ2-1, with a tentative D call TRBD2 (5 bases). The CDR3 has 15 amino acids. V was trimmed by 5 bases and J by 0 bases, leaving 11 bases between them. Germline CDR1 and CDR2: MDHEN and SYDVKM. The CDR3 DNA is TGTGCCAGCAGTCTGCTAGCTAGCTCCTACAATGAGCAGTTCTTC. It translates to CASSLLASSYNEQFF.

The chain recombines TRBV18 with TRBJ2-7; 8 positions agree with TRBD2. The CDR3 runs 16 residues. The germline V gene has CDR1 KGHSH and CDR2 LQKENI. J gave up 6 bases and V 6 bases, and 16 bases lay outside the gene matches. This CDR3 reads CASSRDLREGGLEQYF. The CDR3 bases are TGTGCCAGCTCCCGGGACCTACGGGAGGGGGGTCTCGAGCAGTACTTC.

V usage is TRBV5-1 and J usage is TRBJ2-1; 9 bases are a match to TRBD2. The V and J ends lost 3 bases and 4 bases, in that order; junction bases with no gene match: 8. This CDR3 contains 16 residues. Germline V gives CDR1 SGHRS, CDR2 YFSETQ. The CDR3 DNA reads TGCGCCAGCAGCTCAGGAGGCGGGGGGGGATACAATGAGCAGTTCTTC. Translating gives CASSSGGGGGYNEQFF.

The J gene is TRBJ1-4, the V gene TRBV10-3; D call uncertain. Germline V gene sequence: CDR1 ENHRY, CDR2 SYGVKD. Trimming removed 10 bases from V and 2 bases from J, with 11 bases in between. The CDR3 totals 13 residues. The DNA for the CDR3 is TGTGCCACCCGGGGATTTACTAATGAAAAACTGTTTTTT. It encodes CATRGFTNEKLFF.

The V call is TRBV4-2, the J call TRBJ2-1; 7 bases are a match to TRBD1. Germline-derived CDR1 and CDR2 are LGHNA and YNFKEQ. The CDR3 has 15 amino acids. V trimming: 0 bases; J trimming: 4 bases; junction bases outside the gene matches: 3. The CDR3, as DNA: TGTGCCAGCAGCCAAGATAGACAGGGTTACAATGAGCAGTTCTTC. It translates to CASSQDRQGYNEQFF.

The chain links TRBV19 to TRBJ2-2; 8 bases match TRBD2. This CDR3 spans 13 amino acids. Looked up from germline, CDR1 is LNHDA and CDR2 is SQIVND (reference sequence). V was pared by 5 bases and J by 6 bases, with 2 bases of the junction left unmatched. The CDR3 here is CASSRGLAGELFF. CDR3 in DNA: TGTGCCAGTAGTCGGGGACTAGCCGGGGAGCTGTTTTTT. The variable domain in full, completed from reference TRBV19 and TRBJ2-2, reads DGGITQSPKYLFRKEGQNVTLSCEQNLNHDAMYWYRQDPGQGLRLIYYSQIVNDFQKGDIAEGYSVSREKKESFPLTVTSAQKNPTAFYLCASSRGLAGELFFGEGSRLTVL.

This chain uses TRBV27 with TRBJ2-3, with 14 nucleotides matching TRBD2. The germline V gene has CDR1 MNHEY and CDR2 SMNVEV (reference sequence). V was pared by 6 bases and J by 8 bases, with 4 bases of the junction left unmatched. The CDR3 is 14 residues long. In nucleotides, the CDR3 is TGTGCCAGCAGGGGACTAGCGGGGGCGGCTACGCAGTATTTT. Translating it yields CASRGLAGAATQYF.

V is TRBV5-4 and J is TRBJ2-3; 11 bases map to TRBD2. Per germline, CDR1 SGHNT and CDR2 YYREEE (reference sequence). The CDR3 covers 17 residues. After removal of 0 bases from V and 4 bases from J, the junction contained 7 bases not matched to a gene. The CDR3 protein is CASSLVVAGGRSDTQYF. In DNA form, the CDR3 reads TGTGCCAGCAGCTTGGTGGTAGCGGGGGGGCGTTCAGATACGCAGTATTTT.

This clone was counted a few times. The chain has TRBV28 and TRBJ2-3; 7 bases map to TRBD1. This CDR3 region has 15 residues. Germline V gene sequence: CDR1 MDHEN, CDR2 SYDVKM. Unmatched junction bases numbered 10, after V lost 5 bases and J lost 5 bases. The CDR3 DNA is TGTGCCAGCAGTGCCTGGGAAGGGGGCATAGATACGCAGTATTTT. Its protein product is CASSAWEGGIDTQYF.

The CDR3 nucleotides are TGTGCCAGCAGCGAGAGACCAGGGTCTGGGGAGCTGTTTTTT. Its protein is CASSERPGSGELFF. This chain links TRBV5-6 with TRBJ2-2; tentative D call: TRBD1 (5 bases). Deletions cut 4 bases from V and 8 bases from J, with 15 bases between. The germline CDR1 and CDR2 sequences are SGHDT and YYEEEE. This CDR3 comprises 14 residues.

This clone was found a few times. This chain joins TRBV5-1 and TRBJ2-2; D is unclear. V lost 3 bases and J 1 base, leaving 7 bases between the germline ends. This CDR3 has 14 residues. Germline V CDR1 and CDR2: SGHRS, YFSETQ. Here the CDR3 reads CASSSSGNTGELFF. Here the CDR3 DNA reads TGCGCCAGCAGCTCTTCAGGGAACACCGGGGAGCTGTTTTTT.

Concerning this clone: Different DNA sequences within this sample yield the same CDR3. The V gene is TRBV5-5, the J gene TRBJ1-1; D may be TRBD1 (5 bases). From germline, CDR1 is SGHKS and CDR2 YYEKEE (reference sequence). Trimming pared 6 bases from V and 11 bases from J, leaving 29 bases between. This CDR3 is built from 16 residues. CDR3: CASIRSLPGLFLEAFF. CDR3 nucleotide sequence: TGTGCCAGCATCCGTTCACTTCCAGGGCTCTTCCTTGAGGCTTTCTTT.

The chain is built from TRBV27 and TRBJ2-1; D not certain. The CDR3 covers 13 residues. CDR1 is MNHEY and CDR2 is SMNVEV in the germline V gene (reference sequence). V was trimmed by 0 bases and J by 9 bases, leaving 9 bases between them. The CDR3 here is CASSLSRSLEQFF. For the CDR3, the DNA is TGTGCCAGCAGTTTATCGAGGTCACTTGAGCAGTTCTTC.

The count of this clone is one. The chain employs TRBV6-6 and TRBJ2-1, with 7 nucleotides matching TRBD2. This CDR3 has 13 amino acids. Germline-derived CDR1 and CDR2 are MNHNY and SVGAGI (reference sequence). The junction had 6 bases not matched to a gene; V was cut back by 10 bases and J by 3 bases. CDR3 coding DNA: TGTGCCACGAGCGGGACCTACTACAATGAGCAGTTCTTC. Amino acids: CATSGTYYNEQFF.

The chain couples TRBV7-3 to TRBJ2-1, with D unclear. Trimming removed 5 bases at V and 7 bases at J, with 15 bases between. Germline CDR1 and CDR2: SGHTA and FQGTGA. This CDR3 spans 14 amino acids. The CDR3 DNA sequence: TGTGCCAGCAGCCCCCTCCGTCTATCTAATGAGCAGTTCTTC. Protein product: CASSPLRLSNEQFF. Drawing the rest from reference TRBV7-3 and TRBJ2-1, the complete variable domain is GAGVSQTPSNKVTEKGKYVELRCDPISGHTALYWYRQSLGQGPEFLIYFQGTGAADDSGLPNDRFFAVRPEGSVSTLKIQRTERGDSAVYLCASSPLRLSNEQFFGPGTRLTVL.

In the case of this clone: The sample contains more than one DNA sequence encoding this CDR3. The CDR3, as DNA: TGTGCCAGCGGTGGGGCCGCCTCTGGAAACACCATATATTTT. The encoded protein is CASGGAASGNTIYF. The rearrangement links TRBV6-1 to TRBJ1-3, with TRBD1 as a possible D gene (5 bases). Trimming left V 8 bases short and J 0 bases short, with 11 bases between. Germline V CDR1 and CDR2: MNHNS, SASEGT. The CDR3 extends over 14 amino acids.